This T cell receptor (beta chain) was observed in a study of T-cell memory formation after mild COVID-19 (TCRdb year 2021). About the full investigation: TCR sequence clusters from the two donors were found to be largely donor specific. In two donors, T-cell clones that expanded and contracted after mild COVID-19 were followed by sequencing TCRalpha and TCRbeta repertoires longitudinally. The cohort was made up of two young adult volunteers, one female and one male, who were previously healthy. The full study reports these points: Some responding clones were detected in pre-infection memory, suggesting pre-existing cross-reactive memory T cells joined the SARS-CoV-2 response. From day 15 to 85, contracting clones showed balanced CD4/CD8 phenotypes, whereas a second wave of clones that expanded from day 15 to 37 leaned towards CD4+. Only a couple of mild cases were covered in the study, and larger cohorts including severe cases with pre-infection samples were considered necessary. The second-wave clones that peaked on day 37 were not confirmed to be SARS-CoV-2 specific. Contracting CD4+ clones were located mainly in the CM and EM memory subsets, whereas CD8+ clones were found to be enriched in EMRA.

Instrument on record: Illumina NovaSeq 6000. TCRalpha and TCRbeta cDNA libraries were constructed by 5'RACE with constant-segment primers, with sample barcodes and unique molecular identifiers being introduced. RNA was extracted from every sample with Trizol reagent. The libraries were amplified in two PCR steps, and the second step added a second sample barcode and Illumina TruSeq adapters. The libraries were sequenced on an Illumina NovaSeq using 2 x 150 bp paired-end reads. In the authors' own workflow: With migec v1.2.7, reads were demultiplexed and then collapsed into UMI-guided consensus sequences. Using mixcr v2.1.11, the UMI consensuses were aligned to TRA and TRB V and J templates and assembled into clonotypes. A clonotype was counted as expanded or contracted only if both edgeR and NoisET called the change significant, with noise models trained on biological replicates. For edgeR calls, the thresholds were a false discovery rate-adjusted p below 0.01 and a log2 fold-change of 1. As an exploratory analysis of dynamics, max-normalized trajectories of the 1000 most abundant clonotypes were examined by PCA with hierarchical clustering. Separately sequenced CD4+ and CD8+ repertoires were used to assign the CD4 or CD8 phenotype of responding clones. TCRdb passed the public sequencing reads through fastp at Q25 and MiXCR, retaining productive beta sequences. Each entry is one CDR3 protein sequence, shown with its most common DNA and genes. The V and J calls shown here were made by TCRdb, not taken from the authors' results. Recorded for this sample are approximately 300,000 distinct CDR3 sequences; roughly 15% of them occurred a single time. In total, the top ten clones hold more than 20% of the sample.

Worth noting for this clonotype: What antigen it recognizes has not been identified. No per-base quality is available; no much larger clone lies one base away.

Ficoll-Paque density gradient centrifugation was the method used to isolate PBMCs. Trimming takes 6 bases from V and 2 bases from J, and the germline ends sit 16 bases apart. For CDR1 and CDR2, the germline V gene lists KGHDR and SFDVKD. The CDR3 holds 15 amino acids from the cysteine to the valine. CDR3 DNA is the only sequence kept; it has 45 bases, read in frame from the first base. The material sequenced was PBMCs or a T cell subset sorted from them (not recorded which). The TCR was taken from a man aged 18 to 35 who had mild COVID-19 (a few samples of this study predate the infection). The sample titles of this study are shuffled in the database, so cell type and time point are left out; the donor was told from shared clones. The rearrangement combines TRBV24-1 with TRBJ2-7; the D call could be TRBD1 or TRBD2, with each sharing 5 bases. The CDR3 has the sequence CATSRDDGLPYEQYV. The DNA sequence follows: TGTGCCACCAGTAGGGACGACGGTCTCCCCTACGAGCAGTACGTC.